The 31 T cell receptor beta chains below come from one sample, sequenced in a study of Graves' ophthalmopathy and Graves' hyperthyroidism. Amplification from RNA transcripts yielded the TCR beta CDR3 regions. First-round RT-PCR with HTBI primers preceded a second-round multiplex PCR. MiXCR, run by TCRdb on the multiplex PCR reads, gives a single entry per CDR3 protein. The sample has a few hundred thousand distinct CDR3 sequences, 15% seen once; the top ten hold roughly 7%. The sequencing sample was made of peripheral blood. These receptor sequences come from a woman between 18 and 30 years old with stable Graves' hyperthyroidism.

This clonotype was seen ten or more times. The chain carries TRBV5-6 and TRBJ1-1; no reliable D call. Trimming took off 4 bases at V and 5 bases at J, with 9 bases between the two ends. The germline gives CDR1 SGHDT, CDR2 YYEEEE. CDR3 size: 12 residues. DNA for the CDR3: TGTGCCAGCAGCCGTTTGAGGACTGAAGCTTTCTTT. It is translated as CASSRLRTEAFF. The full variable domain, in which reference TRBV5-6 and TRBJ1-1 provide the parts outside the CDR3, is DAGVTQSPTHLIKTRGQQVTLRCSPKSGHDTVSWYQQALGQGPQFIFQYYEEEERQRGNFPDRFSGHQFPNYSSELNVNALLLGDSALYLCASSRLRTEAFFGQGTRLTVV.

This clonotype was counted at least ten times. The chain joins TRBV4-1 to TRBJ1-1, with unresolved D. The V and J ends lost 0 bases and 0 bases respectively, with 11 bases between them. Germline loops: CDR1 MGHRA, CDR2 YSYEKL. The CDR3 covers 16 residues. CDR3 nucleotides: TGCGCCAGCAGCCAAGATTCAGGCCAAATGAACACTGAAGCTTTCTTT. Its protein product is CASSQDSGQMNTEAFF.

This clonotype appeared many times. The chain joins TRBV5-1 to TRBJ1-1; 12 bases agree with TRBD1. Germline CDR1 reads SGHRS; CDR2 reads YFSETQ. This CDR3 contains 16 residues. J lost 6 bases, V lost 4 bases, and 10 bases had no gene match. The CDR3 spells CASSGRDRGLIPEAFF. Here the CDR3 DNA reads TGCGCCAGCAGCGGACGGGACAGGGGGCTTATTCCTGAAGCTTTCTTT.

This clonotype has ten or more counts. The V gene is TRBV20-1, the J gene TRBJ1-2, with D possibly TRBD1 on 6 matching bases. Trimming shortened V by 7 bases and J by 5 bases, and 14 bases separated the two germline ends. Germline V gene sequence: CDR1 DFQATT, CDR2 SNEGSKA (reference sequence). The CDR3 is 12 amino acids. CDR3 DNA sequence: TGCAGTGTTACCAGGGGCACGTATGGCTACACCTTC. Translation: CSVTRGTYGYTF.

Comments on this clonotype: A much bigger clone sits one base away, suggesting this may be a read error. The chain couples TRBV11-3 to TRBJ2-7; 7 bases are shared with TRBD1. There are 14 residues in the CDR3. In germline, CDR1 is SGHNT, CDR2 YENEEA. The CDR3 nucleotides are TGTGCCTGCAGCTTATCCGGGACAGCGTACGAGCAGTACTTC. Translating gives CACSLSGTAYEQYF.

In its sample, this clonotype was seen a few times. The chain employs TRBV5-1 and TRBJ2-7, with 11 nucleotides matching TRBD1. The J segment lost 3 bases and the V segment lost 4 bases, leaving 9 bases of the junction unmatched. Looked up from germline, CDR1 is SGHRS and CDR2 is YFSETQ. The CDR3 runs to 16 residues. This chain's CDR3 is CASSPEGTGGYYEQYF. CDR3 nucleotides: TGCGCCAGCAGCCCAGAAGGGACAGGGGGATACTACGAGCAGTACTTC.

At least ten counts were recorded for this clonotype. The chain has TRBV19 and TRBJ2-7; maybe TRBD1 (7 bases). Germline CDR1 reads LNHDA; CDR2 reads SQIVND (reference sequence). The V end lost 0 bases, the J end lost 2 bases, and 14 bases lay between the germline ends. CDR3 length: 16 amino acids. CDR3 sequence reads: CASSIDFQGGTYEQYF. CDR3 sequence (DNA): TGTGCCAGTAGTATAGATTTCCAGGGGGGTACCTACGAGCAGTACTTC.

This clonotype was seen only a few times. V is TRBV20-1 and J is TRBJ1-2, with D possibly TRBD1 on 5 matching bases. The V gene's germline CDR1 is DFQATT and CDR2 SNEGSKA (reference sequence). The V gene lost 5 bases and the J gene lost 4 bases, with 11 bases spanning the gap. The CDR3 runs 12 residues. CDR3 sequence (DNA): TGCAGTGCTTGGGACCAGGCCTATGGCTACACCTTC. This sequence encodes CSAWDQAYGYTF.

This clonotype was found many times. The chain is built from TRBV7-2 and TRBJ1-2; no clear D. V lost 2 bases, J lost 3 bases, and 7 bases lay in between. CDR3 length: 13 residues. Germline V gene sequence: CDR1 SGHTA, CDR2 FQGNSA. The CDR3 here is CASSLMADYGYTF. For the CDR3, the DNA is TGTGCCAGCAGCTTAATGGCGGACTATGGCTACACCTTC.

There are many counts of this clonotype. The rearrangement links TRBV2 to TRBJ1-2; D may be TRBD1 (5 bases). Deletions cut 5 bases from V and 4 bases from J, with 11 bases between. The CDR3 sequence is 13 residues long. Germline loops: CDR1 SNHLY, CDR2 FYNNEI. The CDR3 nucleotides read TGTGCCAGCAGTCCGCACACAGGCTATGGCTACACCTTC. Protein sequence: CASSPHTGYGYTF.

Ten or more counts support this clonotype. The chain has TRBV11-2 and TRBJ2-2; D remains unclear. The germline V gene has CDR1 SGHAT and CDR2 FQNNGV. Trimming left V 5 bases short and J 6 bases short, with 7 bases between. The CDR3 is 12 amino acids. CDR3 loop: CASSVRAGELFF. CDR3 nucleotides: TGTGCCAGCAGCGTTAGGGCCGGGGAGCTGTTTTTT.

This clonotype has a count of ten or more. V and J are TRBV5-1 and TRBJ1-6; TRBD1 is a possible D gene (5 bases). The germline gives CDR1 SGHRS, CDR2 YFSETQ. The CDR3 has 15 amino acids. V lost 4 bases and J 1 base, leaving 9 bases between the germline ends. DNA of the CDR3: TGCGCCAGCAGCAACCGGGGGTCCTATAATTCACCCCTCCACTTT. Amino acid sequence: CASSNRGSYNSPLHF.

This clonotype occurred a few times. CDR3 sequence: CSVDRGLGQPQHF. The CDR3 DNA reads as TGCAGCGTTGACAGGGGCTTGGGTCAGCCCCAGCATTTT. The genes are TRBV29-1 and TRBJ1-5; perhaps TRBD1 as D (6 bases). CDR1 and CDR2 (germline): SQVTM, ANQGSEA. Trimming removed 3 bases at V and 6 bases at J, with 12 bases between. The CDR3 consists of 13 residues.

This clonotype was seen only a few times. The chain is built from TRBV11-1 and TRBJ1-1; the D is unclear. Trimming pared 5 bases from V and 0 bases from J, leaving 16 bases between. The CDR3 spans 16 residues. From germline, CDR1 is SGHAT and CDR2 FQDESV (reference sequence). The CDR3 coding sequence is TGTGCCAGCAGCCCAGCCAGGATTTTGATGAACACTGAAGCTTTCTTT. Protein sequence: CASSPARILMNTEAFF.

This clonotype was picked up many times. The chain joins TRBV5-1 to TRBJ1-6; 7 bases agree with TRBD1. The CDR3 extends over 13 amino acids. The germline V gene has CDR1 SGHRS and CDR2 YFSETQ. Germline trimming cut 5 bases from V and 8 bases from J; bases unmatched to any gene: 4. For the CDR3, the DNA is TGCGCCAGCAGGTCAACAGGGGATTCACCCCTCCACTTT. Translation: CASRSTGDSPLHF. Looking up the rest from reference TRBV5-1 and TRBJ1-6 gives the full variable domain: KAGVTQTPRYLIKTRGQQVTLSCSPISGHRSVSWYQQTPGQGLQFLFEYFSETQRNKGNFPGRFSGRQFSNSRSEMNVSTLELGDSALYLCASRSTGDSPLHFGNGTRLTVT.

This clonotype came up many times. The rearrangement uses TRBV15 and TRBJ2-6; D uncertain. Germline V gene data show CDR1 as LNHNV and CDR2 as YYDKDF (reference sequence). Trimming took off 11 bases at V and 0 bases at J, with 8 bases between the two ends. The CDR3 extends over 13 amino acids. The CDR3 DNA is TGTGCCGCGAAAGTCTCTGGGGCCAACGTCCTGACTTTC. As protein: CAAKVSGANVLTF.

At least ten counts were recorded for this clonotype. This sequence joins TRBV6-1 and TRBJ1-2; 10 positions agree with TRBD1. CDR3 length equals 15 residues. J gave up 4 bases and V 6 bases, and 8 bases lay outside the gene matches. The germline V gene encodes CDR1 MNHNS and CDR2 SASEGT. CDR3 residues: CASSRDRGNGYGYTF. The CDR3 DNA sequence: TGTGCCAGCAGCCGGGACAGGGGAAATGGCTATGGCTACACCTTC.

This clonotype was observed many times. CDR3 amino acids: CSASPSQAHQPQHF. CDR3 in DNA: TGCAGTGCTAGCCCCTCCCAGGCCCATCAGCCCCAGCATTTT. The chain recombines TRBV20-1 with TRBJ1-5; D is unresolved. Trimming took off 3 bases at V and 5 bases at J, with 14 bases between the two ends. CDR3 length: 14 residues. Per the germline V gene, CDR1 is DFQATT and CDR2 is SNEGSKA (reference sequence).

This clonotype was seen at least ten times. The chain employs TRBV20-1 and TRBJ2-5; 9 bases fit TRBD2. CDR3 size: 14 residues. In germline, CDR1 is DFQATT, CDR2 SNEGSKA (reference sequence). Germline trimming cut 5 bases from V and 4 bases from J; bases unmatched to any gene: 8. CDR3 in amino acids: CSAFPGLAPETQYF. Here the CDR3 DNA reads TGCAGTGCTTTCCCGGGACTAGCTCCAGAGACCCAGTACTTC.

The CDR3 DNA is TGTGCCAGCAGTTTCTGGGACACCAACAGCGGCTACACCTTC. Protein product: CASSFWDTNSGYTF. The rearrangement joins TRBV12-3 or TRBV12-4 to TRBJ1-2; possibly TRBD1 for D (6 bases). V lost 3 bases and J lost 8, with 16 bases in between. CDR3 size: 14 residues.

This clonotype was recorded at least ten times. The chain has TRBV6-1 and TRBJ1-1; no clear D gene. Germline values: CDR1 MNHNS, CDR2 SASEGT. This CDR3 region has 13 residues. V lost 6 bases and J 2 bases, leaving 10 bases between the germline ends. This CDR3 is CASSRGGNTEAFF. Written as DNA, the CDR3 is TGTGCCAGCAGCCGAGGTGGCAACACTGAAGCTTTCTTT.

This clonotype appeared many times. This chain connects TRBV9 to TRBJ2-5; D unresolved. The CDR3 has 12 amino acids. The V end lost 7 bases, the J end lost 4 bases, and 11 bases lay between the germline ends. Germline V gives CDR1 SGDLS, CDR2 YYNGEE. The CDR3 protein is CASGLVGETQYF. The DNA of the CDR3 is TGTGCCAGCGGATTGGTTGGAGAGACCCAGTACTTC.

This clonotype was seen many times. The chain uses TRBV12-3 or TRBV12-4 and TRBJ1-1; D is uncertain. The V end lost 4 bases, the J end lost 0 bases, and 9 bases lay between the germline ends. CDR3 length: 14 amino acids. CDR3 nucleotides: TGTGCCAGCAGTTCCCCAACGATGAACACTGAAGCTTTCTTT. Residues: CASSSPTMNTEAFF.

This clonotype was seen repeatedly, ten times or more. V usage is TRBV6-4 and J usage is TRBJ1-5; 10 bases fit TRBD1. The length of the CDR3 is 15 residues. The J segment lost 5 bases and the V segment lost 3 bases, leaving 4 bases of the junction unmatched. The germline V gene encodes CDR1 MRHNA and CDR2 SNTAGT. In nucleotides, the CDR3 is TGTGCCAGCAGTGAGACAGGGGGCGAGCATCAGCCCCAGCATTTT. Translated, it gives CASSETGGEHQPQHF.

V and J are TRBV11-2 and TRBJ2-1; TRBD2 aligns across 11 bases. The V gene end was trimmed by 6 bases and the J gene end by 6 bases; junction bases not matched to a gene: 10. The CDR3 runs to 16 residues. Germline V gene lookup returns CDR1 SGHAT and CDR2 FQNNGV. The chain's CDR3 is CASSFLSGGAVNEQFF. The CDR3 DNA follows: TGTGCCAGCAGTTTCCTTAGCGGGGGGGCGGTCAATGAGCAGTTCTTC.

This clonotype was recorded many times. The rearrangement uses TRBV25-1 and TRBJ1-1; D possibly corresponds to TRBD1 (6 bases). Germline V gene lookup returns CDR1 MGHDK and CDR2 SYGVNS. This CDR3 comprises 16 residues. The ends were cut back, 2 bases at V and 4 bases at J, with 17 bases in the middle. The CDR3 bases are TGTGCCAGCAGTGAAGGGGGCAGGATGAGAGGCACTGAAGCTTTCTTT. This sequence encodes CASSEGGRMRGTEAFF. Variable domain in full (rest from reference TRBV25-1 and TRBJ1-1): EADIYQTPRYLVIGTGKKITLECSQTMGHDKMYWYQQDPGMELHLIHYSYGVNSTEKGDLSSESTVSRIRTEHFPLTLESARPSHTSQYLCASSEGGRMRGTEAFFGQGTRLTVV.

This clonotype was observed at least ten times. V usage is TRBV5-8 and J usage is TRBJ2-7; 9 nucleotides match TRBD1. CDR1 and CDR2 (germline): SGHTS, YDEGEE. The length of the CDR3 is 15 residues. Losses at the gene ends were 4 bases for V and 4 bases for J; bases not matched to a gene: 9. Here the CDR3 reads CASSDRDRASYEQYF. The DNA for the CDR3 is TGTGCCAGCAGCGACCGGGACAGGGCAAGTTACGAGCAGTACTTC.

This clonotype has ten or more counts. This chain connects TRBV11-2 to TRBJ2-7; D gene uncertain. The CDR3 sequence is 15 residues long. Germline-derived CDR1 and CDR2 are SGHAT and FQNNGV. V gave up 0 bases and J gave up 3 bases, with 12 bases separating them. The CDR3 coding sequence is TGTGCCAGCAGCTTAGATCCTCAACAGCTCTACGAGCAGTACTTC. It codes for CASSLDPQQLYEQYF.

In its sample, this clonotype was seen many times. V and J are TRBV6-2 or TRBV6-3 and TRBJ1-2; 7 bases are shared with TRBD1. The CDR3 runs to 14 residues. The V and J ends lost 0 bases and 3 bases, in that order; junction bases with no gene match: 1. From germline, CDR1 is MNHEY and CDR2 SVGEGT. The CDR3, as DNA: TGTGCCAGCAGTTACTCGGGACAGCACTATGGCTACACCTTC. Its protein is CASSYSGQHYGYTF.

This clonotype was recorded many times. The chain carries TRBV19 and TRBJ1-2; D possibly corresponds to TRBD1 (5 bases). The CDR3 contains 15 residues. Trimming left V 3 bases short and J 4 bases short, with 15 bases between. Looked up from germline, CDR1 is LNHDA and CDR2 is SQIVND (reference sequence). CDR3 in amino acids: CASSILRGDSYGYTF. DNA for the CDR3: TGTGCCAGTAGTATCCTTCGCGGAGACAGCTATGGCTACACCTTC.

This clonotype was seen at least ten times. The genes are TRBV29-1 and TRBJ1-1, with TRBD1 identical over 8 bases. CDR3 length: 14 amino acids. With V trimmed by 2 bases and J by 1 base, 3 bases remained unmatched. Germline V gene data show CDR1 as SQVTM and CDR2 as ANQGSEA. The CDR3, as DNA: TGCAGCGTTGAAAAGGGGACAGGGAACACTGAAGCTTTCTTT. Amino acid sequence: CSVEKGTGNTEAFF.